This TCR beta chain was sequenced for a study of regulatory T cells in long-lasting Graves disease. About the research overall: Persistent Graves' disease required over 5 years of antithyroid drugs and positive TSH receptor antibodies.

Time point in this sample: persistent/refractory GD, antithyroid drugs over 5 years with positive TRAb. RNA from PBMCs was the source of the TCR library. This clonotype was counted ten times or more. Its antigen remains unidentified. The junction departs from the called germline gene at one end, perhaps through a read error. Study conclusions and caveats: Persistent patients had more shared public clonotypes (2,741) than new patients (about 870).

This CDR3 comprises 13 residues. Sequencing libraries for TCR beta were prepared with iRepertoire HTBI primers and Arm-PCR of CDR3 regions. MiXCR was run by TCRdb on the multiplex PCR reads, yielding one entry per CDR3 protein. Here the sample spans roughly 450,000 distinct CDR3 sequences, 22% being singletons. Sequencing was performed on peripheral blood mononuclear cells (PBMCs), taken when the disease was refractory, from a patient treated with antithyroid drugs. This TCR derives from a female donor with Graves disease. The rearrangement links TRBV12-3 or TRBV12-4 to TRBJ2-5; 8 nucleotides agree with TRBD2. The CDR3 here is CASSVAGQETQYF. For the CDR3, the DNA is TGTGCCAGCAGTGTAGCGGGACAAGAGACCCAGTACTTC.